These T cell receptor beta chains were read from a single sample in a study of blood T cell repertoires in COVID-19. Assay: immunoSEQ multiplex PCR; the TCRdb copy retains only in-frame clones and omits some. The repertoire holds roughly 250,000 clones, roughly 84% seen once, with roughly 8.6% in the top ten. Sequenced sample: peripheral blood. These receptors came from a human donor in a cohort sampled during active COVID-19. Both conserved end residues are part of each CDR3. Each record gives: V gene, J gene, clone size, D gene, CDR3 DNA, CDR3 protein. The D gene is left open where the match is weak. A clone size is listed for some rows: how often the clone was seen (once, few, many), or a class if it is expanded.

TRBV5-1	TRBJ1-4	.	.	TGCGCCAGCACCGCTGACAGCCTTAATGAAAAACTGTTTTTT	CASTADSLNEKLFF
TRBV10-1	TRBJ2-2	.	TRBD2	TGCGCCAGCAGAGCGGGGCCTAACACCGGGGAGCTGTTTTTT	CASRAGPNTGELFF
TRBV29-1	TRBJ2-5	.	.	TGCAGCGTGGAAAGGTCGACGGGGTCGTCAGAGACCCAGTACTTC	CSVERSTGSSETQYF
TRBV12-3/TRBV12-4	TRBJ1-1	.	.	TGTGCCAGCAGTTTTCAAGGGGCCACTGAAGCTTTCTTT	CASSFQGATEAFF
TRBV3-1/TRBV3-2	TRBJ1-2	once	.	TGTGCCAGCAGCCAATATGGCAGGGAAGAGGGCTACACCTTC	CASSQYGREEGYTF
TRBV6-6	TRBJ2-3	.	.	TGTGCCAGCTTGGGACTTTCAAGTGCAGATACGCAGTATTTT	CASLGLSSADTQYF
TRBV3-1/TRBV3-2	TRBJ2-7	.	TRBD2	TGTGCCAGCAGCCGCTCCGCAACTAGCGGGGGATCCTACGAGCAGTACTTC	CASSRSATSGGSYEQYF
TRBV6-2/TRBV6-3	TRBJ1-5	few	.	TGTGCCAGCAGTTACTCGGCTCAGCCCCAGCATTTT	CASSYSAQPQHF
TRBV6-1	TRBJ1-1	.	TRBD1	TGTGCCAGCAGTGAGGGACAGGGGCTTGAAGCTTTCTTT	CASSEGQGLEAFF
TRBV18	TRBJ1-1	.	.	TGTGCCAGCTCACCCCTAGATCGAACAACTGAAGCTTTCTTT	CASSPLDRTTEAFF
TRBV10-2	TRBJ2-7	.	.	TGCGCCAGCAGTGAGACTTTAGCCGGGGGGCAGTACTTC	CASSETLAGGQYF
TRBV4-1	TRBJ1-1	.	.	TGCGCCAGCAGCTCCTTACAGGGTAACACTGAAGCTTTCTTT	CASSSLQGNTEAFF
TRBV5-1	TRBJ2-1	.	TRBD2	TGCGCCAGCAGCTTGGGGTTAGGGACTAGCTCGATCAGCTCCTACAATGAGCAGTTCTTC	CASSLGLGTSSISSYNEQFF
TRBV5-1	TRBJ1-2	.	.	TGCGCCAGCAGCTTGGCCCGGACAGCCCTACAGAACTATGGCTACACCTTC	CASSLARTALQNYGYTF
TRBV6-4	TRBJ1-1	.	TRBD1	TGTGCCAGCAGGGGACAGCCGAACACTGAAGCTTTCTTT	CASRGQPNTEAFF
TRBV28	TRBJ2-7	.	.	TGTGCCAGCAGTTTCGGTTTCTACGAGCAGTACTTC	CASSFGFYEQYF
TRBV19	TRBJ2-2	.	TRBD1	TGTGCCAGTAGGACAACCGGGACAGGGAAGGCCGGGGAGCTGTTTTTT	CASRTTGTGKAGELFF
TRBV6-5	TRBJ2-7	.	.	TGTGCCAGCCGAGCTCTTTACGAGCAGTACTTC	CASRALYEQYF
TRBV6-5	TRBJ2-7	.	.	TGTGCCAGCAGTTACATGGGGGGGGGCGCGTACGAGCAGTACTTC	CASSYMGGGAYEQYF
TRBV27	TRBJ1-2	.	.	TGTGCCAGCAGTACGGGGACACCCCGGGTAGGCTACACCTTC	CASSTGTPRVGYTF
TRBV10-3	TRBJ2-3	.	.	TGTGCCATCAAAAGGGGGGCGGGAGCAAGTACAGATACGCAGTATTTT	CAIKRGAGASTDTQYF
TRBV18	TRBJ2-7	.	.	TGTGCCAGCTCAGACAAGCGGGAGCAGTACTTC	CASSDKREQYF
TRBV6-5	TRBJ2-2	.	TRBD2	TGTGCCAGCAGATTACTAGCGACGAACACCGGGGAGCTGTTTTTT	CASRLLATNTGELFF
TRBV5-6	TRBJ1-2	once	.	TGTGCCAGCAGCTTGGATCGACGACAGCAAACAGCTAACTATGGCTACACCTTC	CASSLDRRQQTANYGYTF
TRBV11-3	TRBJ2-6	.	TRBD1	TGTGCCAGCAGCTTAGATACAGGGGCTGGGGCCAACGTCCTGACTTTC	CASSLDTGAGANVLTF
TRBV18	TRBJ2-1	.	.	TGTGCCAGCTCATCACTGGGCGGAGGTGATGGGGTTACTCTCTGGCAGTTCTTC	CASSSLGGGDGVTLWQFF
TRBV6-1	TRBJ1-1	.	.	TGTGCCAGCAGTGAAGGGGGCAGGAACACTGAAGCTTTCTTT	CASSEGGRNTEAFF
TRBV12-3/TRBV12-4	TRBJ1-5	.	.	TGTGCCAGCAGCCAAGCCGGGCCCCAGCATTTT	CASSQAGPQHF
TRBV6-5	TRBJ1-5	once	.	TGTGCCAGCACACAATTCAGGGTTGAGCCCCAGCATTTT	CASTQFRVEPQHF
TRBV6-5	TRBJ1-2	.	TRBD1	TGTGCCAGCAGCACAGGGGGCTATGGCTACACCTTC	CASSTGGYGYTF
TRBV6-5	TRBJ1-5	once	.	TGTGCCAGCAGTTTCCCTAATCAGCCCCAGCATTTT	CASSFPNQPQHF
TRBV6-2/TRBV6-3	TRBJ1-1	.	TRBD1	TGTGCCAGCAGTTCAGGACAGGTCGGGAACACTGAAGCTTTCTTT	CASSSGQVGNTEAFF
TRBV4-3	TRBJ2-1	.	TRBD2	TGCGCCAGCAGCCAAGATTTTGAGGAGCGGGGGGGGAATGAGCAGTTCTTC	CASSQDFEERGGNEQFF
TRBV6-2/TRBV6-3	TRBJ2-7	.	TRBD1	TGTGCCAGCAGCCACGGGGGGACAGGGGCCTACGAGCAGTACTTC	CASSHGGTGAYEQYF
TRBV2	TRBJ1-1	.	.	TGTGCCAGCTTCAGATCGGGGTTGAACACTGAAGCTTTCTTT	CASFRSGLNTEAFF
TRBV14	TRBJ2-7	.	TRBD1	TGTGCCAGCAGGCGGGACAGGGGCAACGAGCAGTACTTC	CASRRDRGNEQYF
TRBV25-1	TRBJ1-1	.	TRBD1	TGTGCCAGCAGTGATTCGGACAGGGGACGCGAAGCTTTCTTT	CASSDSDRGREAFF
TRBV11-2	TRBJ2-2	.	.	TGTGCCAGCAGCTTCCTCGTGGGGGAGCTGTTTTTT	CASSFLVGELFF
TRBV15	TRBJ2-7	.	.	TGTGCCACCAGCAGAGACCCGACTAGCTCCTACGAGCAGTACTTC	CATSRDPTSSYEQYF
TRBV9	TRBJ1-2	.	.	TGTGCCAGCAGCGCCAGTTTAAACTATGGCTACACCTTC	CASSASLNYGYTF
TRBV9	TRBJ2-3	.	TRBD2	TGTGCCAGCAGCGTAGACCTAGCGGGGGGATTAACAGATACGCAGTATTTT	CASSVDLAGGLTDTQYF
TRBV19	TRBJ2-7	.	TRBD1	TGTGCCAGTAGTCCGGGACAGGGAAATAAGCAGTACTTC	CASSPGQGNKQYF
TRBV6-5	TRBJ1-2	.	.	TGTGCCAGCAGTATCGGACAGTTTGAGGACTATGGCTACACCTTC	CASSIGQFEDYGYTF
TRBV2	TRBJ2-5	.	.	TGTGCCAGCAGTGAAGCGGCTCCAGGAGGGACCCAGTACTTC	CASSEAAPGGTQYF
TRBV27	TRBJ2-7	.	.	TGTGCCAGCAGCTCTGGATGGGGGGTCCACGAGCAGTACTTC	CASSSGWGVHEQYF
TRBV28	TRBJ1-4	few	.	TGTGCCAGCAGTTTACGGCACAGAAAGCCATCAACTAATGAAAAACTGTTTTTT	CASSLRHRKPSTNEKLFF
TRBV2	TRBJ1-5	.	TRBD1	TGTGCCAGCAGGGGACAGGGGGTTCAGCCCCAGCATTTT	CASRGQGVQPQHF
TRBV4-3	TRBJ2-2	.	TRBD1	TGCGCCAGCAGCCACGGGACAGGCCCCGGGGAGCTGTTTTTT	CASSHGTGPGELFF
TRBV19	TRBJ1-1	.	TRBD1	TGTGCCAGTAGTATCGGGACAGGGGGGAACACTGAAGCTTTCTTT	CASSIGTGGNTEAFF
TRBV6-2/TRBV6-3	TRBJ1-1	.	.	TGTGCCAGCAGTTACCGAAGACAGGCTGAAGCTTTCTTT	CASSYRRQAEAFF
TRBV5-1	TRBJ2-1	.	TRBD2	TGCGCCAGCAGCTTGGGCGGGAGGGCCCTCAATGAGCAGTTCTTC	CASSLGGRALNEQFF
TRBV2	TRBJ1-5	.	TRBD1	TGTGCCAGCACCCTGAGGGGGACAGCGGCCTCGCCCCAGCATTTT	CASTLRGTAASPQHF
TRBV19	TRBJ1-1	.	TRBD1	TGTGCCAGTAGTCCCTGGGGGGACAGGGCGAACACTGAAGCTTTCTTT	CASSPWGDRANTEAFF
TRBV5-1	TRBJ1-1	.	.	TGCGCCAGCAGCTCCCGACAGGTTTCCCTGGTCACTGAAGCTTTCTTT	CASSSRQVSLVTEAFF
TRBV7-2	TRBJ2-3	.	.	TGTGCCAGCAGCCCCGGACTAACCACAGATACGCAGTATTTT	CASSPGLTTDTQYF